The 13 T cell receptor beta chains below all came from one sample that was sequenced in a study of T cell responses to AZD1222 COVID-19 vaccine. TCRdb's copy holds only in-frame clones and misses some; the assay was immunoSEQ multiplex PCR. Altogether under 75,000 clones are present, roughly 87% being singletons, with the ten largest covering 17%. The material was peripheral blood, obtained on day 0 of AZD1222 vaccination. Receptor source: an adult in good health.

CDR3 sequence: CSVAGANVLTF. CDR3 DNA: TGCAGCGTTGCCGGGGCCAACGTCCTGACTTTC. V is TRBV29-1 and J is TRBJ2-6; D unresolved. V shed 4 bases and J shed 4 bases, with 2 bases lying between them. CDR1 SQVTM and CDR2 ANQGSEA come from the germline V gene. CDR3 length: 11 residues.

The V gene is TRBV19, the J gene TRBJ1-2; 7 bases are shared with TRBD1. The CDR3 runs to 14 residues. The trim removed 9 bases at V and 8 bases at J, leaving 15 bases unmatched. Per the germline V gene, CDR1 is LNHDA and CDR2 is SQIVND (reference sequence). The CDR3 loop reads CASHFGTAPLGYTF. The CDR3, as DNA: TGTGCCAGCCATTTCGGGACAGCCCCTTTGGGCTACACCTTC.

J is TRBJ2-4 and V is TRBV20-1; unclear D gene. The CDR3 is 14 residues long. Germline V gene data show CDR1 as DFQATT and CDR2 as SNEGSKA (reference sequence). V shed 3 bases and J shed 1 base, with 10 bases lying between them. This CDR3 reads CSASLEGAKNIQYF. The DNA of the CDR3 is TGCAGTGCTAGTTTAGAAGGGGCCAAAAACATTCAGTACTTC.

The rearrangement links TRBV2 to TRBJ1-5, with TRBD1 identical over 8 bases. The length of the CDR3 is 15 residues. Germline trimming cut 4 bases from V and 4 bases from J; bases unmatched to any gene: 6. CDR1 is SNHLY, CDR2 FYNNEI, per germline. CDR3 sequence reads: CASSVSDRDNQPQHF. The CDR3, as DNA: TGTGCCAGCAGTGTTTCGGACAGGGATAATCAGCCCCAGCATTTT.

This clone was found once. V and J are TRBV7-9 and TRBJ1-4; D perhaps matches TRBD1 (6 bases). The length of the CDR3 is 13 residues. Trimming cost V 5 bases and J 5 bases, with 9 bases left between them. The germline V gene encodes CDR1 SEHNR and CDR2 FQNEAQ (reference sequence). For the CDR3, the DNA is TGTGCCAGCAGCCCTAGGGGGAATGAAAAACTGTTTTTT. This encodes CASSPRGNEKLFF.

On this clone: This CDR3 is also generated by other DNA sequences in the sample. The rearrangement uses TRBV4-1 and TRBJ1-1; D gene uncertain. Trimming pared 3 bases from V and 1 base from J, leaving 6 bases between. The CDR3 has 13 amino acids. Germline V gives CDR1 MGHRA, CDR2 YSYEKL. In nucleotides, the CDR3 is TGCGCCAGCAGCCAGGGGTCGAACACTGAAGCTTTCTTT. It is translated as CASSQGSNTEAFF.

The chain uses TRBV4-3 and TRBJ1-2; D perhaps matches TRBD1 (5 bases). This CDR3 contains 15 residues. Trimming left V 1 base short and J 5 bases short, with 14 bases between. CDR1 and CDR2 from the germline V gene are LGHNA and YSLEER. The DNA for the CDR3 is TGCGCCAGCAGCCAAGCAACGGGACCGGGTTATGGCTACACCTTC. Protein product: CASSQATGPGYGYTF.

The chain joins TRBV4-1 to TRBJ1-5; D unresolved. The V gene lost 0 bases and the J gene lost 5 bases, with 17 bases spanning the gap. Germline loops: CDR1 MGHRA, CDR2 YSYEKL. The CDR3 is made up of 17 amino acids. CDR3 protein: CASSQEKGIIGDQPQHF. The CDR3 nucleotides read TGCGCCAGCAGCCAAGAAAAGGGTATTATTGGGGATCAGCCCCAGCATTTT.

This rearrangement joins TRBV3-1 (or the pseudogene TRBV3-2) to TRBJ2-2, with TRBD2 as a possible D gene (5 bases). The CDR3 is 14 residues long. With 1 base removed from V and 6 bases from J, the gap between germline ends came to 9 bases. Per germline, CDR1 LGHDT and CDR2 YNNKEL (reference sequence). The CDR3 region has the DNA TGTGCCAGCAGCCAAGTCCGCGGGCCCGGGGAGCTGTTTTTT. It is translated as CASSQVRGPGELFF.

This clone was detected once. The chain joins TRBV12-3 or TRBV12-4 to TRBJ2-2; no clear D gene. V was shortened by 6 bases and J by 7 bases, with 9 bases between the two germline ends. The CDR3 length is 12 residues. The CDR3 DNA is TGTGCCAGCAGGTGGGGATTCGGGGAGCTGTTTTTT. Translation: CASRWGFGELFF.

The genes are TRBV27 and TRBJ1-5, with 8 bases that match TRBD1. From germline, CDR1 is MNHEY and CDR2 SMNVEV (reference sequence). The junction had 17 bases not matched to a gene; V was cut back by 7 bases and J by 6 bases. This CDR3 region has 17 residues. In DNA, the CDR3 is TGTGCCAGCATGAATTGGGGGACAGGAGCTCTTAGTCAGCCCCAGCATTTT. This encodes CASMNWGTGALSQPQHF.

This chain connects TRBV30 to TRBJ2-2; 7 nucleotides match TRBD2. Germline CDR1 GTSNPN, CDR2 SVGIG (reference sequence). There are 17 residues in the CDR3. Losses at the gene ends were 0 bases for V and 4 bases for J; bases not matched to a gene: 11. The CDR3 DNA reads TGTGCCTGGAGTGTCTTCCTTTTCGGGGGGAGCACCGGGGAGCTGTTTTTT. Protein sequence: CAWSVFLFGGSTGELFF.

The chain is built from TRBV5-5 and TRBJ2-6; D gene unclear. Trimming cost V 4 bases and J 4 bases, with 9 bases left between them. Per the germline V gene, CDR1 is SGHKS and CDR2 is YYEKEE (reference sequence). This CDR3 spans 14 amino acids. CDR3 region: CASSHVSGANVLTF. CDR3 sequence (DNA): TGTGCCAGCAGCCACGTATCAGGGGCCAACGTCCTGACTTTC.